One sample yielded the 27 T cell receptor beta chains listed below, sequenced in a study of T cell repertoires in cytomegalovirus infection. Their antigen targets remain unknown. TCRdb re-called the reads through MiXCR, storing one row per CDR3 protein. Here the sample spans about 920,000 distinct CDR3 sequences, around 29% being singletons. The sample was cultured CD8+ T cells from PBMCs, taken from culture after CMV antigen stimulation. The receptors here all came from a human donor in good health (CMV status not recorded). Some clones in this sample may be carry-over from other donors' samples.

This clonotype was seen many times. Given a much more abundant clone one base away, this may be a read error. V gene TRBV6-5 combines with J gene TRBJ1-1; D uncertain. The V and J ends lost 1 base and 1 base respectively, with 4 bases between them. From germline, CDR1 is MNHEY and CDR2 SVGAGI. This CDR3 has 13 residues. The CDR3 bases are TGTGCCAGCAGTTACTGGGGGAACACTGAAGCTTTCTTT. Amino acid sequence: CASSYWGNTEAFF.

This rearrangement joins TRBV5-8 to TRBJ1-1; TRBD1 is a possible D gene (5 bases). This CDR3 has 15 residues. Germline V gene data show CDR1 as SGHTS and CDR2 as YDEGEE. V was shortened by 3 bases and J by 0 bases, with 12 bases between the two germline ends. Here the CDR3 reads CASSSGTELNTEAFF. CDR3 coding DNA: TGTGCCAGCAGCTCCGGGACTGAATTGAACACTGAAGCTTTCTTT.

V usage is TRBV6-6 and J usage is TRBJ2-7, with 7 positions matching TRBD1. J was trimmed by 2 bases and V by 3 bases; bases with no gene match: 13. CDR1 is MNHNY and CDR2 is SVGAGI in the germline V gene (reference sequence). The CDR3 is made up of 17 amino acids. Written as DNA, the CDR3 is TGTGCCAGCAGTTATTCCAATAAAGGGGGCGAACCCTACGAGCAGTACTTC. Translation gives CASSYSNKGGEPYEQYF.

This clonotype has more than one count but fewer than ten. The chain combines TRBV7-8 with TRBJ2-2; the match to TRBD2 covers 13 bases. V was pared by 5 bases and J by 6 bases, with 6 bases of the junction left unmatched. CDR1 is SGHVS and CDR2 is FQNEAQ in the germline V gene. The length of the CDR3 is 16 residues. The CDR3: CASSETSGGAPGELFF. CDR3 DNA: TGTGCCAGCAGCGAAACTAGCGGGGGGGCCCCCGGGGAGCTGTTTTTT.

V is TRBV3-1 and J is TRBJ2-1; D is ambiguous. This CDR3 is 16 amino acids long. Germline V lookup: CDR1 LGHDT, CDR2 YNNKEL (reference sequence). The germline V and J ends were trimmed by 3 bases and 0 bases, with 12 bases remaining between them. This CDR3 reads CASSQFTASSYNEQFF. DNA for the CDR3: TGTGCCAGCAGCCAGTTTACGGCGAGCTCCTACAATGAGCAGTTCTTC.

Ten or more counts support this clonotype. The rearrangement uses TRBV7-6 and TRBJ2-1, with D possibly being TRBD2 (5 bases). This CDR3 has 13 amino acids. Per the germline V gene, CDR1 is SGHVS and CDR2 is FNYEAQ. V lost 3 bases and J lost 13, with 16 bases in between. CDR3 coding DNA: TGTGCCAGCAGCTTGCAGAGGGTTGGGTTACAGTTCTTC. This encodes CASSLQRVGLQFF.

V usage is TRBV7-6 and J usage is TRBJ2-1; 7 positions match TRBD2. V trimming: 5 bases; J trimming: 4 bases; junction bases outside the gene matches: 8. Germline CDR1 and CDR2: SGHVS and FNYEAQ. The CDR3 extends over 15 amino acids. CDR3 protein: CASSPLVGGYNEQFF. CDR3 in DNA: TGTGCCAGCAGCCCCCTGGTGGGGGGGTACAATGAGCAGTTCTTC.

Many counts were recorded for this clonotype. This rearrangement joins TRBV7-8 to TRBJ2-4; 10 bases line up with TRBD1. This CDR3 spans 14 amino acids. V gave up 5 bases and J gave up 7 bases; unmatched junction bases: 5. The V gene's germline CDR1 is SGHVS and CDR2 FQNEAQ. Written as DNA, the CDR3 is TGTGCCAGCAGCAAAATGACAGGGGGCAACATTCAGTACTTC. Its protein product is CASSKMTGGNIQYF.

CDR3 DNA: TGTGCCAGCAGGCAAAACACAGGGGCAAATTGGAATCAGCCCCAGCATTTT. Translated, it gives CASRQNTGANWNQPQHF. This chain joins TRBV6-6 and TRBJ1-5, with 7 nucleotides matching TRBD1. This CDR3 region has 17 residues. The ends lost 6 bases at V and 4 bases at J; junction bases unmatched: 15. In germline, CDR1 is MNHNY, CDR2 SVGAGI (reference sequence).

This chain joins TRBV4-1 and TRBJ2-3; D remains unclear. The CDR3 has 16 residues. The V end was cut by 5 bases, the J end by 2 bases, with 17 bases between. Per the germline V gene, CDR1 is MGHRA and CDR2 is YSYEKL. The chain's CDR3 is CASSNRGGENTDTQYF. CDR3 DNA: TGCGCCAGCAGCAACCGTGGCGGAGAGAACACAGATACGCAGTATTTT.

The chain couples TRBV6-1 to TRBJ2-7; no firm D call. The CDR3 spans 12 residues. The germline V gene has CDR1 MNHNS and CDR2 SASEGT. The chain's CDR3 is CASSGRPYEQYV. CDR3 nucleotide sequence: TGTGCTAGCAGTGGACGGCCCTACGAGCAGTACGTC.

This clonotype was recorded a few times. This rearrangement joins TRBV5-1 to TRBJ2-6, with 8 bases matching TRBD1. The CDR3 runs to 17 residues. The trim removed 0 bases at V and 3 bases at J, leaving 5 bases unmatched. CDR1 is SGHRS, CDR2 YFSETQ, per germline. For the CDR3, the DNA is TGCGCCAGCAGCTTGGGGCAGGGGGCGCTTGGGGCCAACGTCCTGACTTTC. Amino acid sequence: CASSLGQGALGANVLTF.

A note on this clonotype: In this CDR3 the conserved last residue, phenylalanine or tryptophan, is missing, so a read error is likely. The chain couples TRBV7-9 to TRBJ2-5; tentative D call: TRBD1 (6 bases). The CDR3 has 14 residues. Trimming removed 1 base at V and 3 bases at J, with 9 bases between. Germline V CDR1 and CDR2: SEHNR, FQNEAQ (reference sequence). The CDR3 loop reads CASSLVAGEETQYS. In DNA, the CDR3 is TGTGCCAGCAGCTTAGTGGCAGGGGAAGAGACCCAGTACTCC.

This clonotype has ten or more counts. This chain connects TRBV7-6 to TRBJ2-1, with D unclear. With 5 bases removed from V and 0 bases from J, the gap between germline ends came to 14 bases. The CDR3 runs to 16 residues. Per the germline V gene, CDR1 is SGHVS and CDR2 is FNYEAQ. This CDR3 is CASSPRLRSSYNEQFF. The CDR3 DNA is TGTGCCAGCAGCCCCAGGTTGCGGTCCTCCTACAATGAGCAGTTCTTC.

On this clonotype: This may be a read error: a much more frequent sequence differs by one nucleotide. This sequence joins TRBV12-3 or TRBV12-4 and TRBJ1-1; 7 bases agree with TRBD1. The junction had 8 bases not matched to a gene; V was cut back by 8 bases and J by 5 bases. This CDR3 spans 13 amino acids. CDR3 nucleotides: TGTGCCAGCGGGGCAGGGGGGCGGACTGAAGCTTTCTTT. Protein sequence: CASGAGGRTEAFF.

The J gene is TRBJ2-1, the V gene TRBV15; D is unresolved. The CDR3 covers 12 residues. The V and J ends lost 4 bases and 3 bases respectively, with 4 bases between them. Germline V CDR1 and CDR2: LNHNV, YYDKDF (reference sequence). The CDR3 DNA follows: TGTGCCACCAGCACCTACTACAATGAGCAGTTCTTC. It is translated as CATSTYYNEQFF.

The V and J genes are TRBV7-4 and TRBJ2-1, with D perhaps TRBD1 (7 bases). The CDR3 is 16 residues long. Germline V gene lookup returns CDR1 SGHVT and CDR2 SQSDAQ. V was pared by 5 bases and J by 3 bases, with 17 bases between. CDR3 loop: CASSPSGGGFYNEQFF. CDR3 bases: TGTGCCAGCAGCCCCAGTGGAGGGGGCTTCTACAATGAGCAGTTCTTC.

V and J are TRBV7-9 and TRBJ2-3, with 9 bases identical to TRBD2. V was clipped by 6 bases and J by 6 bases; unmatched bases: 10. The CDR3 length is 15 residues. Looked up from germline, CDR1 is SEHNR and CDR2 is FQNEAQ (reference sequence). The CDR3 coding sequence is TGTGCCAGCAGGGACCCGGGACTAGCTGTGGATACGCAGTATTTT. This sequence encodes CASRDPGLAVDTQYF.

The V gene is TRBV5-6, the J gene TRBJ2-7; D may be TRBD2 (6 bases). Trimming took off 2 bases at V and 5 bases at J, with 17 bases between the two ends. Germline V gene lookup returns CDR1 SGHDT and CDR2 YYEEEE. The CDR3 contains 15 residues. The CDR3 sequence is CASSLGSPSADEQYF. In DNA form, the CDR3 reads TGTGCCAGCAGCTTAGGCTCTCCTAGCGCAGACGAGCAGTACTTC.

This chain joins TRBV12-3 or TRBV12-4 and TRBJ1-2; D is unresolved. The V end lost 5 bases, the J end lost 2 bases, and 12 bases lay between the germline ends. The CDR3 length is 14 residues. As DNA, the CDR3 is TGTGCCAGCAGTAACAGAACACCCAACTATGGCTACACCTTC. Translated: CASSNRTPNYGYTF.

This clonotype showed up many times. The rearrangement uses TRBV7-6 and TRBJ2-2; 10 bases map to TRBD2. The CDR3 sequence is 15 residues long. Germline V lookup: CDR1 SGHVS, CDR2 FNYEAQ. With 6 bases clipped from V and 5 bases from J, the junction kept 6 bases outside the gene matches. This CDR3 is CASSLLAGWTGELFF. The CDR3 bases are TGTGCCAGCAGTTTACTAGCGGGGTGGACCGGGGAGCTGTTTTTT.

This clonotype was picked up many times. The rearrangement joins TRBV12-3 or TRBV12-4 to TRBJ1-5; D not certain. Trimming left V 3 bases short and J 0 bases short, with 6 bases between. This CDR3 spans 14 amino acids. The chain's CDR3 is CASSFSHSNQPQHF. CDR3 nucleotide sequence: TGTGCCAGCAGTTTCAGTCATAGCAATCAGCCCCAGCATTTT.

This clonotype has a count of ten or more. This chain's CDR3 is CASSLGTSYVTQYF. The CDR3, as DNA: TGTGCCAGCAGCTTAGGGACTAGCTACGTGACCCAGTACTTC. J is TRBJ2-5 and V is TRBV7-2, with 8 bases matching TRBD2. J was trimmed by 7 bases and V by 1 base; bases with no gene match: 5. This CDR3 region has 14 residues. CDR1 and CDR2 from the germline V gene are SGHTA and FQGNSA. Full variable domain (rest looked up from reference TRBV7-2 and TRBJ2-5): GAGVSQSPSNKVTEKGKDVELRCDPISGHTALYWYRQSLGQGLEFLIYFQGNSAPDKSGLPSDRFSAERTGGSVSTLTIQRTQQEDSAVYLCASSLGTSYVTQYFGPGTRLLVL.

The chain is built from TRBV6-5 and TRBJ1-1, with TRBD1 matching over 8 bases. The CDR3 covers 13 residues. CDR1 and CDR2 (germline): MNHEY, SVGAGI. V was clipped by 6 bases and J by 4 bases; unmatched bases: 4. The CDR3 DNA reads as TGTGCCAGCAGCTCGGACAGGGTCACTGAAGCTTTCTTT. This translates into CASSSDRVTEAFF.

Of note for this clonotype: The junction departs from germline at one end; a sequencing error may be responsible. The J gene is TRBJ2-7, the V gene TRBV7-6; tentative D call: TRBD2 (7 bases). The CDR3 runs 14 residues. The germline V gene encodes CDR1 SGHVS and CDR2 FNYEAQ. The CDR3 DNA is TGTGTCAGCAGCCCGATGAGGGGGGGTTACGAGCAGTACTTC. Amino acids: CVSSPMRGGYEQYF.

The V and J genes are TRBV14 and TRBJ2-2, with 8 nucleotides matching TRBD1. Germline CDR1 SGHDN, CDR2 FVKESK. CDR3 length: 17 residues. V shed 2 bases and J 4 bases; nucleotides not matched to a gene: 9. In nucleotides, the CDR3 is TGTGCCAGCAGCCAATCAGACCGGACAGGGAGCACCGGGGAGCTGTTTTTT. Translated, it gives CASSQSDRTGSTGELFF.

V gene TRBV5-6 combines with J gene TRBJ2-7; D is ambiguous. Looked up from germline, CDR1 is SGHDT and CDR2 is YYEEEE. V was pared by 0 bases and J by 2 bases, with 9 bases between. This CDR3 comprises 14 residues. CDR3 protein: CASSLVAEPYEQYV. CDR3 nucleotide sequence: TGTGCCAGCAGCTTGGTCGCCGAACCCTACGAGCAGTACGTC.